Here is one TCR beta chain with its context. Donors were systemically healthy Caucasian individuals from Russia aged roughly 6 to 100 years. Isolation recovered at least 6 million PBMCs from every sample. Germline V gene lookup returns CDR1 SGHTA and CDR2 FQGNSA. The length of the CDR3 is 15 residues. V lost 1 base, J lost 7 bases, and 3 bases stayed unmatched. The data belong to a study of blood T cells in healthy people across ages. Sample-barcoded 5' priming and a J-beta primer mix drove a second PCR of roughly 7 to 11 cycles. TCRdb reanalysed the 5' RACE reads using MiXCR and keeps one entry per CDR3 protein. The sample lists over a million distinct CDR3 sequences; 40% to 55% were seen once.

This rearrangement joins TRBV7-2 to TRBJ1-4, with TRBD1 matching over 10 bases. This TCR was sampled from a woman aged 55-75 years in good health. The sequenced sample consisted of blood. CDR3 region: CASSLDGTGAEKLFF. CDR3 nucleotides: TGTGCCAGCAGCTTAGACGGGACAGGGGCTGAAAAACTGTTTTTT.